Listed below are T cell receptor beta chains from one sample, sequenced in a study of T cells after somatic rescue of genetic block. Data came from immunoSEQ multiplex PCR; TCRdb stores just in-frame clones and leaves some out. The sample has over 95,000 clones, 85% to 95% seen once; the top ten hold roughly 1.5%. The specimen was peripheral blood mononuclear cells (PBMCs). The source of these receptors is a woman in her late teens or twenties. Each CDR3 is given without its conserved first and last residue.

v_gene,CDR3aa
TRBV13,ASSPTDRGHRDTQY
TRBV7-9,ASSVTVFSGANVLT
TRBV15,ATSSPGGDPYEQY
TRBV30,AWSRVVSGNTIY
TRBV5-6,ASSLGDFYEQY
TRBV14,ASSPVWGGPYGYT
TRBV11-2,ASTPSRADTQY
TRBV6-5,ASSRQDPFDTQY
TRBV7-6,ASSPREGGSGANVLT
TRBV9,ASTQTSGLQETQY
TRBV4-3,ASSPGGGGVYGYT
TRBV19,ASSTRFSNQPQH
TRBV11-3,ASSPGPTTEKLF
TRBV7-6,ASSALQGPNTEAF
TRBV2,ASSGQGADQPQH
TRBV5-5,ASSLEGTRQETQY
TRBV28,ASSTSGPGGNTIY
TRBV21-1,ASSKFSGGDTYEQY
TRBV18,ASSPPTSGGSSDTQY
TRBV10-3,AISESTGPTNEKLF
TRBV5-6,ASSLGGPNTQY
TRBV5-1,ASSVDRVFDEKLF
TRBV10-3,AISETYYPQETQY
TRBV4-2,ASSQDLGGQSYEQY
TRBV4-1,ASSHPTLGRLQETQY
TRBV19,ASSISRLAPQETQY
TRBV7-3,ASSPRAPGTTNTGELF
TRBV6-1,ASRGTYPGEAF
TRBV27,ASSFYSNQPQH
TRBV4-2,ASSQARGETQY
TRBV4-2,ASSQGADRVGNTIY
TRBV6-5,ASASGSSYEQY
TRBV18,ASSPVGTGPGYT
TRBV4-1,ASSQDRTGSSYEQY
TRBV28,ASSSPLGYGYT
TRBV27,ASSWGQGFGELF
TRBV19,ASSIVGNSEAF
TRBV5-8,ASSLRRMNTEAF
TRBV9,ASSTDSGGQYEQY
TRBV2,ASSVGGGDEKLF
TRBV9,ASSVAWRGNEQF
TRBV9,ASSPRPGDNSGANVLT
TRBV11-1,ASSLADATGELF
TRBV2,ASSDLVDSLLPETQY
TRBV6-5,ASSLTPNSNQPQH
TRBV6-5,ASSYGLAGGQETQY
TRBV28,ASSLLGGDSPLH
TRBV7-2,ASARGGAPSNQPQH
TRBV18,ASSMDRALEAF
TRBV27,ASSGSYATNEKLF
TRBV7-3,ASSLNGQGNTGELF
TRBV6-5,ASSYSPSGTNEQF
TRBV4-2,ASSQDAGSGNTIY